Shown below are 21 T cell receptor beta chains from a single sample sequenced in a study of T cell repertoires in cytomegalovirus infection. TCRdb reprocessed the reads with MiXCR, giving one entry per CDR3 protein. Altogether under 350,000 distinct CDR3 sequences are present, 22% being singletons, with the ten largest covering approximately 19%. These TCRs are of unknown antigen specificity. Source: cultured PBMCs, taken from culture after CMV antigen stimulation. The receptors were sampled from a human donor in good health (CMV status not recorded). Some clones in this sample may be carry-over from other donors' samples.

This clonotype was detected many times. The rearrangement uses TRBV10-2 and TRBJ1-2; 7 bases line up with TRBD1. This CDR3 is 14 amino acids long. Trimming removed 6 bases from V and 1 base from J; junction bases left unmatched: 5. Germline values: CDR1 WSHSY, CDR2 SAAADI. The CDR3 loop reads CASSRDRDNYGYTF. DNA for the CDR3: TGCGCCAGCAGCCGGGACAGAGATAACTATGGCTACACCTTC.

This clonotype has just a few counts. This chain links TRBV7-9 with TRBJ1-2; a possible D gene is TRBD1 (6 bases). Germline lookup yields CDR1 SEHNR and CDR2 FQNEAQ (reference sequence). Trimming took off 5 bases at V and 4 bases at J, with 20 bases between the two ends. The CDR3 sequence is 16 residues long. Here the CDR3 reads CASSPHPSSGVYGYTF. For the CDR3, the DNA is TGTGCCAGCAGCCCCCATCCCTCATCAGGGGTCTATGGCTACACCTTC.

This clonotype was detected many times. The chain has TRBV10-3 and TRBJ2-3; D not certain. The CDR3 is made up of 11 amino acids. The germline gives CDR1 ENHRY, CDR2 SYGVKD. The V end lost 3 bases, the J end lost 3 bases, and 1 base lay between the germline ends. DNA for the CDR3: TGTGCCATCAGTGAAACAGATACGCAGTATTTT. It specifies CAISETDTQYF.

The chain couples TRBV4-1 to TRBJ2-2, with 8 nucleotides matching TRBD1. Germline V gives CDR1 MGHRA, CDR2 YSYEKL. V gave up 2 bases and J gave up 12 bases; unmatched junction bases: 8. CDR3 length equals 14 residues. CDR3 nucleotides: TGCGCCAGCAGCCAAACGGGACAGGCCGTGAAGCTGTTTTTT. It yields the protein CASSQTGQAVKLFF.

The gene calls are TRBV28 and TRBJ1-6; maybe TRBD1 (6 bases). CDR1 is MDHEN, CDR2 SYDVKM, per germline. The germline V and J ends were trimmed by 6 bases and 8 bases, with 14 bases remaining between them. This CDR3 contains 14 residues. DNA of the CDR3: TGTGCCAGCAGCTTACAGGGAAAGGATTCACCCCTCCACTTT. This codes for CASSLQGKDSPLHF.

The V gene is TRBV19, the J gene TRBJ2-1; 8 bases are a match to TRBD2. The germline V gene has CDR1 LNHDA and CDR2 SQIVND (reference sequence). The CDR3 runs to 13 residues. The trim removed 2 bases at V and 10 bases at J, leaving 4 bases unmatched. CDR3 region: CASSIIREGEQFF. The CDR3 DNA sequence: TGTGCCAGTAGTATAATCCGGGAGGGCGAGCAGTTCTTC.

The J gene is TRBJ1-1, the V gene TRBV5-1; tentative D call: TRBD1 (5 bases). V lost 3 bases, J lost 1 base, and 13 bases lay in between. The germline gives CDR1 SGHRS, CDR2 YFSETQ. This CDR3 region has 15 residues. The CDR3 here is CASSSQTGQNTEAFF. As DNA, the CDR3 is TGCGCCAGCAGCTCCCAGACTGGACAGAACACTGAAGCTTTCTTT.

At least ten counts were recorded for this clonotype. The chain recombines TRBV7-8 with TRBJ2-7, with D possibly being TRBD1 (5 bases). Germline V gene sequence: CDR1 SGHVS, CDR2 FQNEAQ. The CDR3 runs 16 residues. Trimming took off 0 bases at V and 2 bases at J, with 14 bases between the two ends. CDR3 amino acids: CASSLARVKGPYEQYV. In DNA form, the CDR3 reads TGTGCCAGCAGCTTAGCACGGGTTAAGGGGCCCTACGAGCAGTACGTC.

A few counts support this clonotype. This chain connects TRBV12-3 or TRBV12-4 to TRBJ2-1, with D possibly TRBD2 on 5 matching bases. The CDR3 extends over 14 amino acids. Trimming took off 5 bases at V and 7 bases at J, with 15 bases between the two ends. The CDR3 DNA is TGTGCCAGCAGTCTCACGCTAGCTGTGAATGAGCAGTTCTTC. Translating it yields CASSLTLAVNEQFF.

This chain joins TRBV12-3 or TRBV12-4 and TRBJ2-2; TRBD1 might be the D (6 bases). The CDR3 consists of 15 residues. Deletions cut 5 bases from V and 5 bases from J, with 15 bases between. Here the CDR3 reads CASSTSRTGTGELFF. The CDR3 nucleotides are TGTGCCAGCAGTACCTCCCGTACAGGGACCGGGGAGCTGTTTTTT.

V and J are TRBV15 and TRBJ2-3; either TRBD1 or TRBD2 may supply D (5 bases each). The germline V and J ends were trimmed by 1 base and 4 bases, with 18 bases remaining between them. CDR1 is LNHNV, CDR2 YYDKDF, per germline (reference sequence). This CDR3 contains 17 residues. As DNA, the CDR3 is TGTGCCACCAGCAGAGGTATCGGGACGGGCGAGTCAGATACGCAGTATTTT. This codes for CATSRGIGTGESDTQYF.

In its sample, this clonotype was seen many times. V and J are TRBV7-2 and TRBJ2-1, with D uncertain. Germline V gene lookup returns CDR1 SGHTA and CDR2 FQGNSA. The ends were cut back, 4 bases at V and 0 bases at J, with 10 bases in the middle. The CDR3 runs to 15 residues. This CDR3 reads CASSSGPSSYNEQFF. The DNA for the CDR3 is TGTGCCAGCAGCTCCGGACCGAGCTCCTACAATGAGCAGTTCTTC.

This chain connects TRBV27 to TRBJ1-2, with D maybe TRBD1 (5 bases). Trimming stripped 3 bases from V and 3 bases from J, with 11 bases between. Per the germline V gene, CDR1 is MNHEY and CDR2 is SMNVEV (reference sequence). This CDR3 is 14 amino acids long. CDR3 bases: TGTGCCAGCAGTTTGTTCCAAGGGGACTATGGCTACACCTTC. It translates to CASSLFQGDYGYTF.

This clonotype was observed many times. The chain carries TRBV7-2 and TRBJ2-5; TRBD1 or TRBD2 may be the D gene (5 bases each). Germline loops: CDR1 SGHTA, CDR2 FQGNSA. The length of the CDR3 is 15 residues. V lost 5 bases to trimming and J lost 2 bases, with 15 bases between them. CDR3 amino acids: CASSAPGLPQETQYF. The CDR3 DNA reads TGTGCCAGCAGCGCCCCGGGGCTACCACAAGAGACCCAGTACTTC.

The chain uses TRBV12-3 or TRBV12-4 and TRBJ2-1, with 11 nucleotides matching TRBD2. With 5 bases clipped from V and 9 bases from J, the junction kept 9 bases outside the gene matches. The CDR3 spans 15 residues. CDR3 sequence (DNA): TGTGCCAGCAGTCCAACGACTAGCGGGATCAGTGAGCAGTTCTTC. Translating gives CASSPTTSGISEQFF.

This sequence joins TRBV28 and TRBJ2-4, with 12 positions matching TRBD1. Per the germline V gene, CDR1 is MDHEN and CDR2 is SYDVKM. Germline trimming cut 4 bases from V and 1 base from J; bases unmatched to any gene: 2. The CDR3 is 16 residues long. The CDR3 sequence: CASSWGQGAAKNIQYF. CDR3 coding DNA: TGTGCCAGCAGTTGGGGACAGGGGGCGGCCAAAAACATTCAGTACTTC.

This clonotype was seen only a few times. This sequence joins TRBV6-2 or TRBV6-3 and TRBJ1-5; D is possibly TRBD1 (5 bases). CDR3 length: 16 amino acids. The germline V gene has CDR1 MNHEY and CDR2 SVGEGT. The ends were cut back, 0 bases at V and 4 bases at J, with 13 bases in the middle. In nucleotides, the CDR3 is TGTGCCAGCAGTTACTCGGGGCAGGGCCCGAATCAGCCCCAGCATTTT. Its translation: CASSYSGQGPNQPQHF.

This clonotype was detected only a few times. The V gene is TRBV15, the J gene TRBJ1-2; 7 nucleotides agree with TRBD1. V dropped 6 bases and J dropped 5; count of bases not matched to a gene: 9. Per germline, CDR1 LNHNV and CDR2 YYDKDF (reference sequence). This CDR3 contains 14 residues. The CDR3 DNA reads TGTGCCACCAGTATTCGGCAGGGGGTATATGGCTACACCTTC. This encodes CATSIRQGVYGYTF.

J is TRBJ2-1 and V is TRBV27, with D possibly being TRBD2 (7 bases). Per the germline V gene, CDR1 is MNHEY and CDR2 is SMNVEV (reference sequence). The CDR3 consists of 14 residues. V gave up 3 bases and J gave up 8 bases, with 14 bases separating them. For the CDR3, the DNA is TGTGCCAGCAGTTTTCTCAGGGGAGGGGATGAGCAGTTCTTC. It yields the protein CASSFLRGGDEQFF.

In its sample, this clonotype was seen many times. V usage is TRBV4-1 and J usage is TRBJ2-7; D uncertain. The V and J ends lost 1 base and 2 bases respectively, with 12 bases between them. CDR3 size: 15 residues. The V gene's germline CDR1 is MGHRA and CDR2 YSYEKL. The CDR3 region has the DNA TGCGCCAGCAGCCAAGTTTTCGCGAAAGCCTACGAGCAGTACTTC. This sequence encodes CASSQVFAKAYEQYF.

This clonotype was picked up many times. The V and J genes are TRBV7-2 and TRBJ2-4; the D gene is possibly TRBD1 (5 bases). The CDR3 length is 15 residues. The germline V gene has CDR1 SGHTA and CDR2 FQGNSA. V lost 1 base and J 6 bases, leaving 13 bases between the germline ends. The CDR3 nucleotides read TGTGCCAGCAGCTTAGATCTAGGGGTGGGAAACATTCAGTACTTC. Translation gives CASSLDLGVGNIQYF.